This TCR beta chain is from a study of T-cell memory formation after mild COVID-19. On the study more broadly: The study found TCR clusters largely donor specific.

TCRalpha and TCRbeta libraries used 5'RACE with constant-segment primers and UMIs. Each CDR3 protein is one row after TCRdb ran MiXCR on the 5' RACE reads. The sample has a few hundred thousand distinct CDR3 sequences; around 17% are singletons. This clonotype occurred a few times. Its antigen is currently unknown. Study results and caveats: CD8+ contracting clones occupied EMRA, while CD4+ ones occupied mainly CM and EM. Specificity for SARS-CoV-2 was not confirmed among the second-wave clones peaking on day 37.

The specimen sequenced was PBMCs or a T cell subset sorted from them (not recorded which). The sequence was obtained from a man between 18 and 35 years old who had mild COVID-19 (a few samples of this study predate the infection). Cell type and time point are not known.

The CDR3 DNA reads as TGTGCCACCAGGCGGGAGAGCTCCTACAATGAGCAGTTCTTC. Protein product: CATRRESSYNEQFF. This chain uses TRBV6-5 with TRBJ2-1, with 7 bases fitting TRBD2. This CDR3 is 14 amino acids long. J was trimmed by 0 bases and V by 10 bases; bases with no gene match: 6. Germline assignment: CDR1 MNHEY and CDR2 SVGAGI.